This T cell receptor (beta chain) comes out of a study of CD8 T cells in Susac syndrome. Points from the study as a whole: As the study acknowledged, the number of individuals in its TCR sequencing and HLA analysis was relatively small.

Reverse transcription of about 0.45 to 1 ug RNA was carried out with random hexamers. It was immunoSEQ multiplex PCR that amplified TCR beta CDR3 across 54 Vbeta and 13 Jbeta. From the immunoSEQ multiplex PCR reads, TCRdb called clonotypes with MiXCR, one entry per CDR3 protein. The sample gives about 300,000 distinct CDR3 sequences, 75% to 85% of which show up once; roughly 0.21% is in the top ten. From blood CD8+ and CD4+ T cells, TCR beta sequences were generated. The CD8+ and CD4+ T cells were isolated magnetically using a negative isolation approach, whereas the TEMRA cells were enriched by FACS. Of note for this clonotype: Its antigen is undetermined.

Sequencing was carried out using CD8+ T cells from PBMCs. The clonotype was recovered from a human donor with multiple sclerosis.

CDR3 in amino acids: CASSSLGAGDEQYF. In DNA form, the CDR3 reads TGCGCCAGCAGCTCCCTGGGGGCTGGGGACGAGCAGTACTTC. The V gene is TRBV5-1, the J gene TRBJ2-7; D may be TRBD1 (6 bases). The length of the CDR3 is 14 residues. Germline values: CDR1 SGHRS, CDR2 YFSETQ. Trimming left V 3 bases short and J 5 bases short, with 15 bases between.